A single sample is the source of the 7 T cell receptor beta chains below, sequenced in a study of vaccination effects on CD4 cells after COVID-19. No antigen is known for these receptors. Clones were read by immunoSEQ multiplex PCR, and TCRdb kept only the in-frame ones, dropping some. The repertoire holds tens of thousands of clones, with just under 80% as singletons. Prior to sequencing, the ViraFEST assay stimulated PBMC with viral peptide pools, which expanded the antigen-specific CD4+ T cells. The culture ran for 10 days, and then CD4+ T cells were isolated. Two-dose vaccination with either BNT162b2 or mRNA-1273 was given to the participants. The material was CD4+ T cells from PBMCs cultured with HCoV-OC43 spike peptides, obtained after COVID-19 vaccination. Described subset: HCoV-OC43 spike overlapping peptide pool stimulation. The receptors were gathered from a human donor who received a COVID-19 vaccine.

The chain joins TRBV5-8 to TRBJ2-1; 7 positions agree with TRBD1. This CDR3 spans 14 amino acids. With V trimmed by 5 bases and J by 9 bases, 11 bases remained unmatched. The germline V gene encodes CDR1 SGHTS and CDR2 YDEGEE. CDR3 nucleotides: TGTGCCAGCAGACACAGGACAGGTTTAGTTGAGCAGTTCTTC. Its protein product is CASRHRTGLVEQFF. Full variable domain (remainder filled in from reference TRBV5-8 and TRBJ2-1): EAGVTQSPTHLIKTRGQQATLRCSPISGHTSVYWYQQALGLGLQFLLWYDEGEERNRGNFPPRFSGRQFPNYSSELNVNALELEDSALYLCASRHRTGLVEQFFGPGTRLTVL.

CDR3 nucleotides: TGCGCCAGCAGCGACACTAGAAATGAAAAACTGTTTTTT. It is translated as CASSDTRNEKLFF. The chain is built from TRBV5-1 and TRBJ1-4; D uncertain. In germline, CDR1 is SGHRS, CDR2 YFSETQ. Trimming took off 4 bases at V and 5 bases at J, with 9 bases between the two ends. This CDR3 has 13 residues.

The chain couples TRBV19 to TRBJ2-7, with 11 bases aligning to TRBD1. J lost 0 bases, V lost 5 bases, and 3 bases had no gene match. Germline CDR1 and CDR2: LNHDA and SQIVND (reference sequence). This CDR3 contains 15 residues. Here the CDR3 DNA reads TGTGCCAGTAGTGCAGGACAGGGGGCCTCCTACGAGCAGTACGTC. Protein: CASSAGQGASYEQYV.

The chain couples TRBV6-2 or TRBV6-3 to TRBJ2-7; D unclear. Trimming took 0 bases from V and 3 from J, leaving 12 bases between them. The length of the CDR3 is 15 residues. CDR1 and CDR2 (germline): MNHEY, SVGEGT. CDR3 sequence (DNA): TGTGCCAGCAGTTACTCGCTGTCCAGGTTCTACGAGCAGTACGTC. The encoded protein is CASSYSLSRFYEQYV.

The V gene is TRBV6-2 or TRBV6-3, the J gene TRBJ1-5; D not certain. The CDR3 has 16 residues. The germline CDR1 and CDR2 sequences are MNHEY and SVGEGT. The V gene lost 3 bases and the J gene lost 0 bases, with 12 bases spanning the gap. The CDR3 loop reads CASSYTARNSNQPQHF. As DNA, the CDR3 is TGTGCCAGCAGTTATACCGCAAGAAATAGCAATCAGCCCCAGCATTTT.

This clone was seen a handful of times. This sequence joins TRBV27 and TRBJ2-2; D gene unclear. CDR1 and CDR2 from the germline V gene are MNHEY and SMNVEV (reference sequence). There are 13 residues in the CDR3. With 6 bases removed from V and 8 bases from J, the gap between germline ends came to 13 bases. The CDR3 DNA reads TGTGCCAGCAGATTTCTGGACGGAGGGGAGCTGTTTTTT. Its protein is CASRFLDGGELFF.

The V call is TRBV30, the J call TRBJ1-6; tentatively, D is TRBD1 (5 bases). This CDR3 contains 13 residues. V lost 1 base and J 8 bases, leaving 9 bases between the germline ends. Germline CDR1 GTSNPN, CDR2 SVGIG (reference sequence). Written as DNA, the CDR3 is TGTGCCTGGAGTGCGACAGCGGATTCACCCCTCCACTTT. Translation gives CAWSATADSPLHF.